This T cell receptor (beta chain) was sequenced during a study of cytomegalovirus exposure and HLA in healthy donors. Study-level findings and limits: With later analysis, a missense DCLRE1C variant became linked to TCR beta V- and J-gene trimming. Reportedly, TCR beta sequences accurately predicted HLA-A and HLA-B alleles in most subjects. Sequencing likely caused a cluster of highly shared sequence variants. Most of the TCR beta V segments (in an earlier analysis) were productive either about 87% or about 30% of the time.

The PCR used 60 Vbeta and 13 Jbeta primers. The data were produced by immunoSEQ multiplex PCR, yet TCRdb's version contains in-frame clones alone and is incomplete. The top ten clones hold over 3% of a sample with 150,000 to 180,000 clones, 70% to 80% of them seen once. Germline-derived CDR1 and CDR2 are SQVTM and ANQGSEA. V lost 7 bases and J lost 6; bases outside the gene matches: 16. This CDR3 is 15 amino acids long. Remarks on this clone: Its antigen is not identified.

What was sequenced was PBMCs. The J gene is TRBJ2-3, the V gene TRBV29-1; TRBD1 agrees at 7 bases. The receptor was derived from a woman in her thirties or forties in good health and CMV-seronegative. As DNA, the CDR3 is TGCAGCGGATCGCCCAAGGGGGCCTACTTCGATACGCAGTATTTT. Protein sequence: CSGSPKGAYFDTQYF.